This T cell receptor (beta chain) originates from a study of radiation and T cells in renal cell carcinoma. The CDR3 contains 12 residues. Germline V gene lookup returns CDR1 WSHSY and CDR2 SAAADI. Trimming shortened V by 5 bases and J by 0 bases, and 2 bases separated the two germline ends. Time point denoted: blood 2 weeks post-SBRT. Treatment here: 15 Gy SBRT to primary tumor, nephrectomy 4 weeks later. Serial blood draws occurred at baseline and 2 and 4 weeks post-SBRT. Clear cell pathology was present in this patient's renal cell carcinoma. The assay was immunoSEQ multiplex PCR, and TCRdb's table has in-frame clones only and misses some. This table holds roughly 75,000 clones, roughly 82% found once.

The sequencing used blood, collected from a patient whose treatment included radiotherapy and nephrectomy. The chain couples TRBV10-2 to TRBJ1-5; D gene ambiguous. The clonotype comes from a man aged 55 to 69 with renal cell carcinoma. The CDR3 here is CASSTSNQPQHF. The DNA of the CDR3 is TGCGCCAGCAGTACTAGCAATCAGCCCCAGCATTTT.